The following is a T cell receptor beta chain sequence with its context. This receptor's antigen is unknown. One base away there is no much larger clone; base qualities are not given. V is clipped by 0 bases and J by 8 bases, and the sequence between their germline boundaries is 11 bases long. The CDR1 and CDR2 encoded by the germline V gene are SGHDT and YYEEEE. The CDR3 sequence holds 13 residues, the cysteine and phenylalanine included. Only the CDR3 region is kept as DNA, spanning 39 bases read in frame from base 1. One collaborating source in Seattle enrolled patients during active infection and followed them longitudinally through the course of disease. Whole blood was collected in K2EDTA tubes by collaborating institutions according to the institutions' own protocols. For TCRbeta analysis, collaborators shipped samples in one of three forms: frozen whole blood, isolated PBMCs, or DNA extracted from either of those sample types.

The data were taken from a study of blood T cell repertoires in COVID-19 (dated by TCRdb to between 2020 and 2021). Notes on the research overall: Samples covering the acute and convalescent phases of COVID-19 were provided by collaborators in the United States, Italy and Spain. The prospective study material was composed of cDNA or gDNA derived from T cells, B-cell-depleted T cells, or PBMCs. Deeply sampled blood TCRbeta repertoires from subjects exposed to, actively infected with, or recovered from COVID-19 were included in the dataset. The repertoires were released in a freely available public database meant as a resource for research on the immune response to SARS-CoV-2. The samples were drawn from the first 160 participants of the ongoing ImmuneRACE study and from 1,254 subjects provided by 6 global collaborators. Sample metadata almost always included a de-identified subject ID, COVID-19 status, age in years and sex. Where HLA class I and class II types were available, the types were taken from metadata supplied by the sample provider, not from assay-based typing. Results and caveats for the whole study, not just this receptor: How much clinical and demographic metadata was included differed by source and by participant, and the metadata was provided uncurated.

TCRbeta CDR3 regions were amplified from genomic DNA by means of the immunoSEQ Assay, a bias-controlled multiplex PCR. Per the authors' processing: Within the assay, amplification of reference gene primers was used to estimate how many nucleated cells each sample contained. To quantify the absolute abundance of each unique TCRbeta CDR3 rearrangement, sequence reads were collapsed and filtered. For each sample, productive Simpson clonality was calculated as the square root of Simpson's diversity index across productive rearrangements. TCRdb carries this immuneACCESS record with in-frame sequences only. Its versions omit some clonotypes, under half of them owing to an unresolved V gene in the studies checked, with the rest unexplained. V, J and clone size were drawn from that table, and D and trimming were deduced from the DNA. The sample data list approximately 170,000 clones, and roughly 90% of these were observed just once. The ten largest clones capture 11% of the sample.

This chain joins TRBV5-6 to TRBJ1-2; a weak D assignment points to TRBD1 (5 bases agree). The sequence was collected from a woman aged 55-69 years with COVID-19, enrolled during active disease. The specimen was peripheral blood. The DNA is TGTGCCAGCAGCTTGGTAGGGGCGTGGGGCTACACCTTC. This sequence encodes CASSLVGAWGYTF.